This TCR beta chain stems from a study of low-dose radiotherapy and immunotherapy resistance in tumors. Background on the study: Treatment of Cohort 2 consisted of 1 Gy per fraction every two weeks, amounting to 13 Gy over 26 weeks. The regimen for patients comprised intravenous nivolumab 240 mg every two weeks plus intravenous ipilimumab 1 mg/kg every six weeks.

The time point: before trial treatment. There are 16 residues in the CDR3. Germline CDR1 reads SGHVS; CDR2 reads FQNEAQ. V lost 5 bases to trimming and J lost 4 bases, with 20 bases between them. Priming of first-strand cDNA relied on TRAV- and TRBV-specific primers (covering alpha and beta chains). The authors amplified TCRs for around 20 PCR cycles with a constant-region primer and a V-primer adapter. From the reads, TCRdb called clonotypes with MiXCR, one entry per CDR3 protein. The data hold tens of thousands of distinct CDR3 sequences, with approximately 25% observed a single time. This clonotype occurred many times.

The clonotype originates from a male donor with prostate cancer. The specimen comprised PBMCs, sampled before treatment. The chain couples TRBV7-8 to TRBJ1-1, with a weak D call TRBD1 (6 bases). CDR3: CASSAIQGLVGTEAFF. CDR3 in DNA: TGTGCCAGCAGCGCTATACAGGGTTTGGTCGGCACTGAAGCTTTCTTT. Together with reference TRBV7-8 and TRBJ1-1, the CDR3 gives the full variable domain: GAGVSQSPRYKVAKRGQDVALRCDPISGHVSLFWYQQALGQGPEFLTYFQNEAQLDKSGLPSDRFFAERPEGSVSTLKIQRTQQEDSAVYLCASSAIQGLVGTEAFFGQGTRLTVV.